This T cell receptor beta chain was captured in a study of regulatory T cells in long-lasting Graves disease. Study outcomes and limitations: Preferential use of TRBV28, TRBJ1-2 and TRBJ2-5 was seen in persistent disease.

Sample time point: newly diagnosed GD, antithyroid drugs for less than 3 months. The TCR library used RNA extracted from PBMCs. Arm-PCR with iRepertoire HTBI primers amplified the CDR3 regions for these TCR beta libraries. TCRdb re-called the multiplex PCR reads through MiXCR, storing one row per CDR3 protein. The table shows a few hundred thousand distinct CDR3 sequences, with 16% occurring only once. Points on this clonotype: The antigen is not known.

This CDR3 region has 15 residues. Trimming cost V 7 bases and J 7 bases; bases outside gene matches: 10. The germline V gene has CDR1 SGDLS and CDR2 YYNGEE. This same sample was also taken into another study, of T cells in Graves' hyperthyroidism and ophthalmopathy. From that report: The HTBI set primed first-round TCR CDR3 RT-PCR.

This material consisted of peripheral blood mononuclear cells (PBMCs), taken at new diagnosis, from a patient treated with antithyroid drugs. The rearrangement links TRBV9 to TRBJ2-1; 11 positions agree with TRBD2. This clonotype was obtained from a woman in her late teens or twenties with Graves disease. CDR3: CASGVGTSGANEQFF. CDR3 nucleotide sequence: TGTGCCAGCGGGGTGGGGACTAGCGGAGCTAATGAGCAGTTCTTC.